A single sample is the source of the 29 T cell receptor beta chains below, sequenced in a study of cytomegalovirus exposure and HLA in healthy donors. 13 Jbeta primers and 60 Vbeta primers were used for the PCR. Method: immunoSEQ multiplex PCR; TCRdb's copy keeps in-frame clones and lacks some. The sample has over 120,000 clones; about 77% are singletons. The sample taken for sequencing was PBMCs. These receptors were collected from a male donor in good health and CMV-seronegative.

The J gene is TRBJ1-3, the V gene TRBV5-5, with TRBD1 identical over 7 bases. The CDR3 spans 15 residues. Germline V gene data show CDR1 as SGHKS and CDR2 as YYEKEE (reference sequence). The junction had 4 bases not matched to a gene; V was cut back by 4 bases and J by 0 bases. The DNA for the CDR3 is TGTGCCAGCAGCGGGACAGCTAGCTCTGGAAACACCATATATTTT. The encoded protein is CASSGTASSGNTIYF.

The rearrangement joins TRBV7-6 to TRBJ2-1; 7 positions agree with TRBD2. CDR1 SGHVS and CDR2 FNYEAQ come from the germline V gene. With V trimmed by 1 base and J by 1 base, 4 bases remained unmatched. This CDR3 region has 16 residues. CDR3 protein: CASSLGSGGSYNEQFF. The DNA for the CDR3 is TGTGCCAGCAGCTTAGGGTCCGGGGGGTCCTACAATGAGCAGTTCTTC.

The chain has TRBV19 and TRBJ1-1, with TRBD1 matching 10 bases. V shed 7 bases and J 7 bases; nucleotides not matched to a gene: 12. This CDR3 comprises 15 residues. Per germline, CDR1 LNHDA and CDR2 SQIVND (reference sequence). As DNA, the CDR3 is TGTGCCAGTAATGGGATTTGGACAGGGGGTCTTGAAGCTTTCTTT. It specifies CASNGIWTGGLEAFF.

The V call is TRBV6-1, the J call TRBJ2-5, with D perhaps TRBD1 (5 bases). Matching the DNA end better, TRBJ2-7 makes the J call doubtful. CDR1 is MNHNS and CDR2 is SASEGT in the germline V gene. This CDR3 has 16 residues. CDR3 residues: CASSEDGHLVSYEQYF. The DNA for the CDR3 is TGTGCCAGCAGTGAAGACGGACATTTGGTCTCCTACGAGCAGTACTTC.

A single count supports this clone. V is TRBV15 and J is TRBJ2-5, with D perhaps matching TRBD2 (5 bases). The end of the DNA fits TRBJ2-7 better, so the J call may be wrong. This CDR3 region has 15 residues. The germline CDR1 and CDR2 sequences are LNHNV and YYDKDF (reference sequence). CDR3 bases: TGTGCCACCAGCAACCTAGGGAGTTCGGCCTACGAGCAGTACTTC. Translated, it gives CATSNLGSSAYEQYF.

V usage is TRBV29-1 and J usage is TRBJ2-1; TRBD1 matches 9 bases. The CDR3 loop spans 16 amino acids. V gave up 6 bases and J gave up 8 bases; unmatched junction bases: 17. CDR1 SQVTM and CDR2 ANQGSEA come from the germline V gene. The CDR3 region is CSVTGTGRGGSYEQFF. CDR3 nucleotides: TGCAGCGTCACGGGGACAGGGCGCGGGGGCTCCTATGAGCAGTTCTTC.

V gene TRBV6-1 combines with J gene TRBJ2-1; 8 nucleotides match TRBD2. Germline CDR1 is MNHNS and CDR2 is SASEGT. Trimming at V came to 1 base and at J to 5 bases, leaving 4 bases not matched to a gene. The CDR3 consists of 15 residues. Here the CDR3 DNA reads TGTGCCAGCAGTGAAGGCAATAGCGGGAACAATGAGCAGTTCTTC. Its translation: CASSEGNSGNNEQFF.

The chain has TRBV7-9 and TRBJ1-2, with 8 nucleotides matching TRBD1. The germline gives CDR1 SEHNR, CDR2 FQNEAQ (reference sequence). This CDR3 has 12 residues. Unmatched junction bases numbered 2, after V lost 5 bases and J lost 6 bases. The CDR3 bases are TGTGCCAGCAGCAGGACAGGGAATGGCTACACCTTC. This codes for CASSRTGNGYTF.

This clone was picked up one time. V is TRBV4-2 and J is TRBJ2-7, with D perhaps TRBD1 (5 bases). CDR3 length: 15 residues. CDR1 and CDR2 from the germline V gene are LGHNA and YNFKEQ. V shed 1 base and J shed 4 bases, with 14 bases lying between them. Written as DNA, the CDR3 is TGTGCCAGCAGCCAAGGGGCGCAAGGGGTATACGAGCAGTACTTC. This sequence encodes CASSQGAQGVYEQYF.

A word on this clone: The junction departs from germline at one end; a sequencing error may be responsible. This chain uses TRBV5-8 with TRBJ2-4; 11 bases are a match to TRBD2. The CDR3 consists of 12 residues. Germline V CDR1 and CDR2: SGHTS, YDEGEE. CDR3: CASSLETSGAIF. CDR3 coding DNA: TGTGCCAGCAGCTTGGAGACTAGCGGGGCTATTTTC.

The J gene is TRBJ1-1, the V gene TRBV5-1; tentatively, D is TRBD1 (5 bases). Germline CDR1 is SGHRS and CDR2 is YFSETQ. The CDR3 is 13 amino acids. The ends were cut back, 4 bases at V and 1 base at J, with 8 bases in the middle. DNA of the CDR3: TGCGCCAGCAGCCCGACAGCGAACACTGAAGCTTTCTTT. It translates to CASSPTANTEAFF.

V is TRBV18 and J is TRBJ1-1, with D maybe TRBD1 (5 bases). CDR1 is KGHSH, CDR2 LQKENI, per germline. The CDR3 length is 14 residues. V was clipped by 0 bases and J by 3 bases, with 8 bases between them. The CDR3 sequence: CASSPPPGDTEAFF. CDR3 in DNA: TGTGCCAGCTCACCACCGCCGGGGGACACTGAAGCTTTCTTT.

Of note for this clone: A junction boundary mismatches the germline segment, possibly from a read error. The DNA for the CDR3 is TGTTCCAGCAGCGACCTGGCAGGGCGATTCACAGATACGCAGTATTTT. This sequence encodes CSSSDLAGRFTDTQYF. V gene TRBV7-9 combines with J gene TRBJ2-3; a weak D match, TRBD1 (5 bases). Germline V gene data show CDR1 as SEHNR and CDR2 as FQNEAQ (reference sequence). There are 16 residues in the CDR3.

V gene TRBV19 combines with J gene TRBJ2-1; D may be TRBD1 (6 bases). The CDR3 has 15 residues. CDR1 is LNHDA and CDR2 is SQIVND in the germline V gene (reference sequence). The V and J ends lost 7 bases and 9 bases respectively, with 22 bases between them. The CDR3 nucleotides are TGTGCCAGTACCCTCACCGCTCGGCTAGGGGGTGAGCAGTTCTTC. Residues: CASTLTARLGGEQFF.

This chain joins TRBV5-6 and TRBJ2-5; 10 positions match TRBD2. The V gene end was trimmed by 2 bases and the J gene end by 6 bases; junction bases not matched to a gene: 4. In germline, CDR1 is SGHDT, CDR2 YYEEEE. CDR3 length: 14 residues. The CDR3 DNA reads TGTGCCAGCAGCTTACTAGCGGGAAGGAAGACCCAGTACTTC. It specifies CASSLLAGRKTQYF.

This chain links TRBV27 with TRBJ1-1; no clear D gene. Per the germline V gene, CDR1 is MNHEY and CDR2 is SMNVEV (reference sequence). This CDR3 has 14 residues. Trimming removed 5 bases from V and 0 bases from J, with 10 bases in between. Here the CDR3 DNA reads TGTGCCAGCAGTCCTGGACTTATGAACACTGAAGCTTTCTTT. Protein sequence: CASSPGLMNTEAFF.

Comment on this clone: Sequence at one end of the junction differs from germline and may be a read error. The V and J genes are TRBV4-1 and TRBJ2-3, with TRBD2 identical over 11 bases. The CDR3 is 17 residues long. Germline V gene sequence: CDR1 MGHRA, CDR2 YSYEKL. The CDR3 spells CASSQVTSGIRTDTQYF. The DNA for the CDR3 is TGCGCCAGCAGTCAAGTGACTAGCGGGATACGCACAGATACGCAGTATTTT.

CDR3 DNA: TGTGCCAGCAGCGTAGAAGGGGGCTCCTACGAGCAGTACTTC. Protein sequence: CASSVEGGSYEQYF. V is TRBV6-1 and J is TRBJ2-7; D is possibly TRBD1 (6 bases). V was cut by 6 bases and J by 0 bases, with 12 bases left in between. Germline assignment: CDR1 MNHNS and CDR2 SASEGT. There are 14 residues in the CDR3.

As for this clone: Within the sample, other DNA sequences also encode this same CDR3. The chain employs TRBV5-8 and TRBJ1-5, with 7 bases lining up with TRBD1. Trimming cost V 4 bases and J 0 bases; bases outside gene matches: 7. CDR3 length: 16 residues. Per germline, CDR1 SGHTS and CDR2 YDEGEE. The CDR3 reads CASSLGTVNSNQPQHF. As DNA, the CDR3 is TGTGCCAGCAGCCTCGGGACAGTTAATAGCAATCAGCCCCAGCATTTT.

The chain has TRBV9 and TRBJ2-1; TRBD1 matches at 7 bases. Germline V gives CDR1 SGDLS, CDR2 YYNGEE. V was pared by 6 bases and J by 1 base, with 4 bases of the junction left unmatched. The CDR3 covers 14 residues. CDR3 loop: CASKGTDSYNEQFF. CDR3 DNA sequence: TGTGCCAGCAAGGGGACAGATTCCTACAATGAGCAGTTCTTC.

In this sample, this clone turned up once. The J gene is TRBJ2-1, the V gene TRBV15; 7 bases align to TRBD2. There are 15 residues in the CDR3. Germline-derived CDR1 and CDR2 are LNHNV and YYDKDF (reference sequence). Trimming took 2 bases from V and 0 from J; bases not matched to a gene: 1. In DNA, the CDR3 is TGTGCCACCAGCAGACTAGCGGCCTCCTACAATGAGCAGTTCTTC. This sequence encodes CATSRLAASYNEQFF. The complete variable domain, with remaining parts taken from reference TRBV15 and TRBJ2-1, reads DAMVIQNPRYQVTQFGKPVTLSCSQTLNHNVMYWYQQKSSQAPKLLFHYYDKDFNNEADTPDNFQSRRPNTSFCFLDIRSPGLGDTAMYLCATSRLAASYNEQFFGPGTRLTVL.

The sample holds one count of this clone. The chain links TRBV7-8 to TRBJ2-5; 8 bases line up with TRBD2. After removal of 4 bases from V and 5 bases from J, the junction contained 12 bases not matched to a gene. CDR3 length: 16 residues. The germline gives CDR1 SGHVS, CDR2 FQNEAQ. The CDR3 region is CASSSGTRPMRETQYF. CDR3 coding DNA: TGTGCCAGCAGCTCCGGGACTAGACCGATGAGGGAGACCCAGTACTTC.

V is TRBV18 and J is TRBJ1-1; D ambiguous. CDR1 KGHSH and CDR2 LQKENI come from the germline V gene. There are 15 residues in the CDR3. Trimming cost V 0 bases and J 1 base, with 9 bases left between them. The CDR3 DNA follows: TGTGCCAGCTCACCACCGATCACAAAGAACACTGAAGCTTTCTTT. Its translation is CASSPPITKNTEAFF.

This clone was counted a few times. CDR3 sequence (DNA): TGCAGCGCCCTCAGGGGGACCACAGATACGCAGTATTTT. Protein sequence: CSALRGTTDTQYF. The chain carries TRBV29-1 and TRBJ2-3; TRBD1 agrees at 7 bases. This CDR3 comprises 13 residues. The germline gives CDR1 SQVTM, CDR2 ANQGSEA. Trimming at V came to 7 bases and at J to 2 bases, leaving 6 bases not matched to a gene.

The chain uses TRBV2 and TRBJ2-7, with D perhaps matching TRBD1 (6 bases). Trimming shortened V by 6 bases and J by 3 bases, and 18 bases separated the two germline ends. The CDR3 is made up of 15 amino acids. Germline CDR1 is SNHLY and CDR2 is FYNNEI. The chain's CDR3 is CASRADRNLIYEQYF. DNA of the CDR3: TGTGCCAGCAGGGCGGACAGAAACCTCATCTACGAGCAGTACTTC.

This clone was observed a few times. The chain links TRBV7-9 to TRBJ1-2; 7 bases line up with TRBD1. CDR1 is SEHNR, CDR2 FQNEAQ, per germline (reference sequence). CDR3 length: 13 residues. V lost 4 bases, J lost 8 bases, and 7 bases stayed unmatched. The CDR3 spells CASSYRDSRGYTF. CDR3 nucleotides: TGTGCCAGCAGCTACCGGGACAGCCGAGGCTACACCTTC.

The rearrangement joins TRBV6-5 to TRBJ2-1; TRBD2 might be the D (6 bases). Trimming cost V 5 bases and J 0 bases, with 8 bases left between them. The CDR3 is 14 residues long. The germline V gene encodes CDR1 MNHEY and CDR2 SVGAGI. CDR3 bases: TGTGCCAGCAGTCGACTAGTCTCCTACAATGAGCAGTTCTTC. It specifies CASSRLVSYNEQFF.

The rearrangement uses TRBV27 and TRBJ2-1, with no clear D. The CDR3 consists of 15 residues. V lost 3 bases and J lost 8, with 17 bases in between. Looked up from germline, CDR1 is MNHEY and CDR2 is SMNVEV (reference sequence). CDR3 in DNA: TGTGCCAGCAGTTTTACACGAGAACGAGGCGATGAGCAGTTCTTC. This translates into CASSFTRERGDEQFF.

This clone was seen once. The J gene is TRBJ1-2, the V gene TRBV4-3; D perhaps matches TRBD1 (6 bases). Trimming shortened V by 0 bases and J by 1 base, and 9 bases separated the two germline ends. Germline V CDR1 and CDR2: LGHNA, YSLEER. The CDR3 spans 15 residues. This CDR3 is CASSQDTGNNYGYTF. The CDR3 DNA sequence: TGCGCCAGCAGCCAAGATACAGGGAATAACTATGGCTACACCTTC.